The 32 T cell receptor beta chains reported below all come from one sample, sequenced in a study of shared clonotypes between healthy human individuals. TCRdb's copy holds only in-frame clones and misses some; the assay was immunoSEQ multiplex PCR. This table has roughly 2.6 million clones, 90% to 95% appearing once. The sequencing sample was made of naive CD4+ T cells sorted from blood. Stated subset: CD45RA+ positively selected. The receptors were gathered from a man aged 18 to 29 in good health.

On this clone itself: Other DNA sequences within the sample encode an identical CDR3. The rearrangement links TRBV9 to TRBJ1-1; D gene uncertain. This CDR3 spans 15 amino acids. Germline lookup yields CDR1 SGDLS and CDR2 YYNGEE. The V end lost 0 bases, the J end lost 1 base, and 10 bases lay between the germline ends. The CDR3: CASSVGGQGNTEAFF. CDR3 in DNA: TGTGCCAGCAGCGTAGGAGGTCAAGGGAACACTGAAGCTTTCTTT.

Comment on this clone: Other DNA sequences of this sample code for an identical CDR3. CDR3 region: CASSQGDRDQETQYF. CDR3 in DNA: TGCGCCAGCAGCCAAGGGGACAGGGATCAAGAGACCCAGTACTTC. This chain uses TRBV4-1 with TRBJ2-5; TRBD1 matches 9 bases. The CDR3 contains 15 residues. Per germline, CDR1 MGHRA and CDR2 YSYEKL. V shed 1 base and J 2 bases; nucleotides not matched to a gene: 2.

The chain employs TRBV7-2 and TRBJ2-7; a weak D match, TRBD2 (5 bases). CDR3 length equals 14 residues. Looked up from germline, CDR1 is SGHTA and CDR2 is FQGNSA. Trimming shortened V by 5 bases and J by 2 bases, and 13 bases separated the two germline ends. The CDR3: CASSARARTYEQYF. DNA of the CDR3: TGTGCCAGCAGCGCGAGGGCCAGGACCTACGAGCAGTACTTC.

The chain combines TRBV2 with TRBJ1-1; D unclear. This CDR3 is 13 amino acids long. Deletions cut 6 bases from V and 0 bases from J, with 8 bases between. Germline V gene sequence: CDR1 SNHLY, CDR2 FYNNEI. The CDR3 here is CASRTQLNTEAFF. The CDR3 coding sequence is TGTGCCAGCAGGACACAGTTGAACACTGAAGCTTTCTTT.

J is TRBJ2-7 and V is TRBV2, with TRBD1 matching 7 bases. Germline trimming cut 5 bases from V and 0 bases from J; bases unmatched to any gene: 7. Germline CDR1 is SNHLY and CDR2 is FYNNEI. CDR3 size: 15 residues. Written as DNA, the CDR3 is TGTGCCAGCAGTCAAGGACAGGCCGGCTCCTACGAGCAGTACTTC. Translation: CASSQGQAGSYEQYF.

V usage is TRBV28 and J usage is TRBJ1-6, with D unresolved. V was clipped by 7 bases and J by 7 bases, with 5 bases between them. CDR3 length: 11 amino acids. From germline, CDR1 is MDHEN and CDR2 SYDVKM. CDR3 bases: TGTGCCAGCAACCGGAATTCACCCCTCCACTTT. Its translation is CASNRNSPLHF.

This chain links TRBV5-1 with TRBJ2-5; 9 bases are a match to TRBD2. The CDR3 consists of 16 residues. Germline CDR1 is SGHRS and CDR2 is YFSETQ. Trimming at V came to 0 bases and at J to 5 bases, leaving 8 bases not matched to a gene. The CDR3 DNA sequence: TGCGCCAGCAGCTTGGGTAGCGGGGGTTCTGAGGAGACCCAGTACTTC. Amino acids: CASSLGSGGSEETQYF.

V usage is TRBV7-3 and J usage is TRBJ2-2; 9 bases align to TRBD1. The germline gives CDR1 SGHTA, CDR2 FQGTGA. The CDR3 runs to 17 residues. Trimming took 5 bases from V and 4 from J; bases not matched to a gene: 11. As DNA, the CDR3 is TGTGCCAGCAGCGACCCCGGGACAGGGCGTGGCACCGGGGAGCTGTTTTTT. Protein sequence: CASSDPGTGRGTGELFF. The full variable domain, its missing parts supplied by reference TRBV7-3 and TRBJ2-2, is GAGVSQTPSNKVTEKGKYVELRCDPISGHTALYWYRQSLGQGPEFLIYFQGTGAADDSGLPNDRFFAVRPEGSVSTLKIQRTERGDSAVYLCASSDPGTGRGTGELFFGEGSRLTVL.

The chain carries TRBV7-2 and TRBJ2-5; a weak D match, TRBD2 (5 bases). Per germline, CDR1 SGHTA and CDR2 FQGNSA. CDR3 length equals 14 residues. With 1 base removed from V and 6 bases from J, the gap between germline ends came to 12 bases. In DNA form, the CDR3 reads TGTGCCAGCAGCTTAGGTGGGCGGACTCAGACCCAGTACTTC. Protein: CASSLGGRTQTQYF. The full variable domain, its missing parts supplied by reference TRBV7-2 and TRBJ2-5, is GAGVSQSPSNKVTEKGKDVELRCDPISGHTALYWYRQSLGQGLEFLIYFQGNSAPDKSGLPSDRFSAERTGGSVSTLTIQRTQQEDSAVYLCASSLGGRTQTQYFGPGTRLLVL.

V and J are TRBV2 and TRBJ2-4; 7 nucleotides align to TRBD1. J lost 3 bases, V lost 6 bases, and 5 bases had no gene match. CDR3 length equals 14 residues. In germline, CDR1 is SNHLY, CDR2 FYNNEI. The CDR3 region is CASRGDSDKNIQYF. CDR3 nucleotide sequence: TGTGCCAGCAGGGGGGACAGCGACAAAAACATTCAGTACTTC.

The chain recombines TRBV12-5 with TRBJ1-3; D ambiguous. The V gene lost 5 bases and the J gene lost 3 bases, with 20 bases spanning the gap. Germline V gives CDR1 LGHNT, CDR2 FRNRAP. CDR3 length: 17 residues. The CDR3 here is CASGPRKGSNCGNTIYF. Here the CDR3 DNA reads TGTGCTAGTGGTCCCCGTAAGGGCAGCAACTGTGGAAACACCATATATTTT.

The V gene is TRBV5-1, the J gene TRBJ2-7, with a weak D call TRBD1 (6 bases). Trimming left V 6 bases short and J 5 bases short, with 15 bases between. The germline V gene has CDR1 SGHRS and CDR2 YFSETQ. The CDR3 totals 13 residues. Written as DNA, the CDR3 is TGCGCCAGCATGTCCAGGGGTGGCCACGAGCAGTACTTC. This sequence encodes CASMSRGGHEQYF.

The chain is built from TRBV10-1 and TRBJ2-3; 10 bases are shared with TRBD2. The trim removed 0 bases at V and 2 bases at J, leaving 11 bases unmatched. CDR3 length: 19 amino acids. From germline, CDR1 is WNHNN and CDR2 SYGVQD (reference sequence). The CDR3 region has the DNA TGCGCCAGCAGTGAGTCGGTGTCTAGCGGGGGCCTTCACACAGATACGCAGTATTTT. Encoded protein: CASSESVSSGGLHTDTQYF.

This clone appeared once. The DNA of the CDR3 is TGTGCCAGTTTGACAGGGCCGCACACCGGGGAGCTGTTTTTT. Its protein product is CASLTGPHTGELFF. The V call is TRBV5-7, the J call TRBJ2-2, with 7 bases aligning to TRBD1. TRBV5-7 is filed as an ORF, its function uncertain. The CDR3 has 14 amino acids. The V gene end was trimmed by 8 bases and the J gene end by 3 bases; junction bases not matched to a gene: 7.

This clone was detected once. The CDR3 DNA sequence: TGCGCCAGCAGCGTGGAGAGCTCTGGAAACACCATATATTTT. Its translation: CASSVESSGNTIYF. The chain combines TRBV5-1 with TRBJ1-3; no clear D gene. CDR3 size: 14 residues. The V and J ends lost 4 bases and 0 bases respectively, with 8 bases between them. Germline V gene data show CDR1 as SGHRS and CDR2 as YFSETQ.

This chain uses TRBV6-1 with TRBJ1-4; D is unclear. Germline V lookup: CDR1 MNHNS, CDR2 SASEGT. V lost 2 bases, J lost 7 bases, and 8 bases lay in between. The CDR3 covers 13 residues. CDR3 sequence: CASSEWPSEKLFF. In DNA form, the CDR3 reads TGTGCCAGCAGTGAATGGCCCAGTGAAAAACTGTTTTTT.

The gene calls are TRBV10-1 and TRBJ2-7; no definite D call. CDR3 length: 15 amino acids. The V gene lost 3 bases and the J gene lost 2 bases, with 14 bases spanning the gap. Germline assignment: CDR1 WNHNN and CDR2 SYGVQD (reference sequence). The CDR3, as DNA: TGCGCCAGCAGTGATGTGCGCGCTGGAGCCTACGAGCAGTACTTC. Protein product: CASSDVRAGAYEQYF.

On this clone itself: Different DNA sequences within this sample yield the same CDR3. The CDR3 here is CASSLAGGGTEAFF. For the CDR3, the DNA is TGTGCCAGCAGTTTAGCGGGGGGAGGGACTGAAGCTTTCTTT. The genes are TRBV28 and TRBJ1-1, with D possibly matching TRBD1 (5 bases). V shed 2 bases and J shed 5 bases, with 12 bases lying between them. The CDR3 runs 14 residues. Per the germline V gene, CDR1 is MDHEN and CDR2 is SYDVKM.

The genes are TRBV9 and TRBJ2-6; D uncertain. V was cut by 7 bases and J by 0 bases, with 8 bases left in between. From germline, CDR1 is SGDLS and CDR2 YYNGEE. This CDR3 is built from 14 residues. The DNA for the CDR3 is TGTGCCAGCGGTTCCGGCTCTGGGGCCAACGTCCTGACTTTC. It encodes CASGSGSGANVLTF.

Note on this clone: This specimen includes other DNA sequences encoding the same CDR3. The gene calls are TRBV27 and TRBJ1-5, with 8 bases matching TRBD1. In germline, CDR1 is MNHEY, CDR2 SMNVEV (reference sequence). J was trimmed by 5 bases and V by 4 bases; bases with no gene match: 4. The CDR3 is 14 amino acids. Here the CDR3 DNA reads TGTGCCAGCAGTTCCGGGACAGGATATCAGCCCCAGCATTTT. Amino acid sequence: CASSSGTGYQPQHF.

The V call is TRBV19, the J call TRBJ1-2, with D uncertain. This CDR3 has 13 amino acids. Germline V lookup: CDR1 LNHDA, CDR2 SQIVND (reference sequence). The ends were cut back, 3 bases at V and 4 bases at J, with 9 bases in the middle. This CDR3 is CASSIEDFYGYTF. DNA for the CDR3: TGTGCCAGTAGTATTGAGGACTTCTATGGCTACACCTTC.

This clone was observed once. The chain is built from TRBV28 and TRBJ2-1; the match to TRBD2 covers 9 bases. The CDR3 contains 15 residues. The germline gives CDR1 MDHEN, CDR2 SYDVKM. After removal of 7 bases from V and 9 bases from J, the junction contained 13 bases not matched to a gene. The CDR3 DNA is TGTGCCAGCATCCCTGACTTGCGGGGGGGGCGTGAGCAGTTCTTC. Protein sequence: CASIPDLRGGREQFF.

The V gene is TRBV29-1, the J gene TRBJ2-5; D might be TRBD2 (5 bases). The V gene lost 4 bases and the J gene lost 5 bases, with 14 bases spanning the gap. Germline values: CDR1 SQVTM, CDR2 ANQGSEA. This CDR3 is 13 amino acids long. The CDR3 sequence: CSVVEGPGETQYF. The CDR3 DNA reads TGCAGCGTTGTTGAGGGTCCGGGGGAGACCCAGTACTTC.

The rearrangement links TRBV14 to TRBJ1-5; D is ambiguous. CDR3 length equals 14 residues. V lost 3 bases and J lost 0, with 6 bases in between. Germline loops: CDR1 SGHDN, CDR2 FVKESK. CDR3 nucleotides: TGTGCCAGCAGCCATTCGGGTAGCAATCAGCCCCAGCATTTT. Its protein product is CASSHSGSNQPQHF. The variable domain in full, completed from reference TRBV14 and TRBJ1-5, reads EAGVTQFPSHSVIEKGQTVTLRCDPISGHDNLYWYRRVMGKEIKFLLHFVKESKQDESGMPNNRFLAERTGGTYSTLKVQPAELEDSGVYFCASSHSGSNQPQHFGDGTRLSIL.

V is TRBV28 and J is TRBJ2-3; D might be TRBD1 (5 bases). CDR3 length equals 14 residues. Germline assignment: CDR1 MDHEN and CDR2 SYDVKM. The ends were cut back, 3 bases at V and 2 bases at J, with 9 bases in the middle. The CDR3 sequence: CASSFRQFTDTQYF. CDR3 DNA: TGTGCCAGCAGTTTTCGACAGTTCACAGATACGCAGTATTTT.

The V call is TRBV11-2, the J call TRBJ1-1; D is undetermined. Germline loops: CDR1 SGHAT, CDR2 FQNNGV. Between the trimmed V and J ends, which lost 0 bases and 6 bases, there was a span of 8 bases. CDR3 length equals 13 residues. CDR3 nucleotide sequence: TGTGCCAGCAGCTTAGATCGGCATGCTGAAGCTTTCTTT. Translated: CASSLDRHAEAFF.

The chain has TRBV29-1 and TRBJ2-1; D call uncertain. With 3 bases removed from V and 4 bases from J, the gap between germline ends came to 7 bases. Germline assignment: CDR1 SQVTM and CDR2 ANQGSEA. The CDR3 runs 12 residues. The DNA of the CDR3 is TGCAGCGTTGACCGACGGTACAATGAGCAGTTCTTC. Translation: CSVDRRYNEQFF.

This chain connects TRBV7-2 to TRBJ1-3; D is ambiguous. Germline V gene data show CDR1 as SGHTA and CDR2 as FQGNSA. The CDR3 has 16 residues. V lost 4 bases to trimming and J lost 0 bases, with 13 bases between them. The CDR3 region is CASSSRTVISGNTIYF. DNA for the CDR3: TGTGCCAGCAGCTCTCGGACCGTAATCTCTGGAAACACCATATATTTT.

The J gene is TRBJ1-1, the V gene TRBV10-2, with D perhaps TRBD1 (6 bases). Germline assignment: CDR1 WSHSY and CDR2 SAAADI. The CDR3 contains 14 residues. The germline V and J ends were trimmed by 7 bases and 1 base, with 13 bases remaining between them. The CDR3 is CASMLQGRNTEAFF. DNA for the CDR3: TGCGCCAGCATGTTACAGGGCCGGAACACTGAAGCTTTCTTT.

The J gene is TRBJ1-4, the V gene TRBV4-1, with 10 bases lining up with TRBD1. The CDR3 has 16 residues. Trimming removed 4 bases from V and 8 bases from J; junction bases left unmatched: 10. Germline assignment: CDR1 MGHRA and CDR2 YSYEKL. The CDR3 DNA reads as TGCGCCAGCAGCCGGTGGACAGGGGGTTTTTTCGAAAAACTGTTTTTT. Translating it yields CASSRWTGGFFEKLFF.

The chain combines TRBV6-4 with TRBJ2-3; D gene uncertain. The germline V and J ends were trimmed by 7 bases and 1 base, with 12 bases remaining between them. Germline V CDR1 and CDR2: MRHNA, SNTAGT. The CDR3 contains 14 residues. In DNA form, the CDR3 reads TGTGCCAGCACCCCCACTCAAGGCACAGATACGCAGTATTTT. This translates into CASTPTQGTDTQYF.

V is TRBV10-3 and J is TRBJ1-4; perhaps TRBD1 as D (6 bases). Germline CDR1 reads ENHRY; CDR2 reads SYGVKD. CDR3 length: 14 residues. V was shortened by 3 bases and J by 7 bases, with 12 bases between the two germline ends. The CDR3 is CAISDEGGSEKLFF. In nucleotides, the CDR3 is TGTGCCATCAGTGACGAGGGGGGCAGTGAAAAACTGTTTTTT.